The 32 T cell receptor beta chains reported below all come from one sample, sequenced in a study of cytomegalovirus exposure and HLA in healthy donors. Clones were sequenced by immunoSEQ multiplex PCR, and TCRdb holds only the in-frame ones, with some missing. This table holds some 200,000 clones, 65% to 85% found once. The sample comprised PBMCs. The receptors stem from a young woman in good health and CMV-seropositive.

V usage is TRBV30 and J usage is TRBJ1-5, with TRBD1 matching 11 bases. Germline CDR1 GTSNPN, CDR2 SVGIG (reference sequence). The trim removed 5 bases at V and 7 bases at J, leaving 13 bases unmatched. The CDR3 length is 16 residues. The CDR3 region has the DNA TGTGCCTGGGCCGGGACAGGGGGTCCGGGGTACCAGCCCCAGCATTTT. Residues: CAWAGTGGPGYQPQHF.

The V and J genes are TRBV2 and TRBJ2-5; 10 positions agree with TRBD1. V dropped 0 bases and J dropped 6; count of bases not matched to a gene: 4. This CDR3 spans 15 amino acids. Germline-derived CDR1 and CDR2 are SNHLY and FYNNEI. CDR3 bases: TGTGCCAGCAGTGAAGCGGAGGGACAGGGGAAGACCCAGTACTTC. Protein: CASSEAEGQGKTQYF. The whole variable domain, filled in from reference TRBV2 and TRBJ2-5, reads EPEVTQTPSHQVTQMGQEVILRCVPISNHLYFYWYRQILGQKVEFLVSFYNNEISEKSEIFDDQFSVERPDGSNFTLKIRSTKLEDSAMYFCASSEAEGQGKTQYFGPGTRLLVL.

The V call is TRBV5-5, the J call TRBJ2-7, with 8 bases matching TRBD1. The germline CDR1 and CDR2 sequences are SGHKS and YYEKEE (reference sequence). The CDR3 spans 16 residues. Unmatched junction bases numbered 12, after V lost 6 bases and J lost 1 base. This CDR3 reads CASIPLPRGRSYEQYF. DNA of the CDR3: TGTGCCAGCATCCCCCTGCCCAGGGGGCGGTCCTACGAGCAGTACTTC. Supplemented by reference TRBV5-5 and TRBJ2-7, the full variable domain reads DAGVTQSPTHLIKTRGQQVTLRCSPISGHKSVSWYQQVLGQGPQFIFQYYEKEERGRGNFPDRFSARQFPNYSSELNVNALLLGDSALYLCASIPLPRGRSYEQYFGPGTRLTVT.

This clone was counted only a few times. CDR3: CASSFLLRGGPDTQYF. As DNA, the CDR3 is TGTGCCAGCAGTTTCTTGTTGCGGGGGGGCCCAGATACGCAGTATTTT. The rearrangement links TRBV27 to TRBJ2-3; 9 bases match TRBD2. This CDR3 has 16 residues. The J segment lost 4 bases and the V segment lost 3 bases, leaving 8 bases of the junction unmatched. Germline V lookup: CDR1 MNHEY, CDR2 SMNVEV (reference sequence).

This chain joins TRBV19 and TRBJ1-2; 9 nucleotides align to TRBD1. After removal of 8 bases from V and 2 bases from J, the junction contained 6 bases not matched to a gene. CDR3 length: 14 residues. Germline V gene lookup returns CDR1 LNHDA and CDR2 SQIVND (reference sequence). The chain's CDR3 is CASLDRGGNYGYTF. Here the CDR3 DNA reads TGTGCCAGTCTTGACAGGGGGGGAAACTATGGCTACACCTTC.

The rearrangement links TRBV12-5 to TRBJ2-3; D is ambiguous. Germline CDR1 is LGHNT and CDR2 is FRNRAP. Trimming took 2 bases from V and 1 from J, leaving 4 bases between them. The CDR3 is made up of 13 amino acids. CDR3 coding DNA: TGTGCTAGTGGTTTGAGCCGCACAGATACGCAGTATTTT. Amino acid sequence: CASGLSRTDTQYF.

The chain combines TRBV19 with TRBJ2-4; D perhaps matches TRBD1 (5 bases). The germline V gene has CDR1 LNHDA and CDR2 SQIVND (reference sequence). The V end lost 7 bases, the J end lost 3 bases, and 25 bases lay between the germline ends. CDR3 length equals 18 residues. CDR3 nucleotide sequence: TGTGCCAGTACCCCCAGGTCCGCCAGGGTCAGTATCAAAAACATTCAGTACTTC. Protein: CASTPRSARVSIKNIQYF.

CDR3 in amino acids: CASSFLGPGEKQYF. In DNA form, the CDR3 reads TGTGCCAGCAGCTTCCTCGGCCCCGGGGAGAAGCAGTACTTC. The chain links TRBV7-9 to TRBJ2-5; D possibly corresponds to TRBD2 (5 bases). V was cut by 3 bases and J by 11 bases, with 19 bases left in between. The CDR3 covers 14 residues. CDR1 and CDR2 (germline): SEHNR, FQNEAQ (reference sequence).

The chain links TRBV21-1 to TRBJ1-2; the DNA was not compared with TRBD1, the D call given in the table. TRBV21-1 is recorded as a pseudogene. This CDR3 is built from 17 residues. The CDR3 bases are TGTGCCAGCAGCAGCCCGGGACAGTTTTTAAGGGACTATGGCTACACCTTC. Protein: CASSSPGQFLRDYGYTF.

V and J are TRBV7-2 and TRBJ1-2, with D possibly TRBD1 on 6 matching bases. V lost 2 bases to trimming and J lost 2 bases, with 9 bases between them. Germline values: CDR1 SGHTA, CDR2 FQGNSA. CDR3 length: 14 residues. DNA of the CDR3: TGTGCCAGCAGCTTAACAGGGAGAAACTATGGCTACACCTTC. This encodes CASSLTGRNYGYTF.

Worth noting for this clone: The CDR3 carries no conserved terminal phenylalanine or tryptophan, so it likely arises from a read error. No DNA is shown, since the ends of the CDR3 on it are uncertain; the CDR3 is the one TCRdb lists. The chain is built from TRBV6-6 and TRBJ1-6. The germline V gene encodes CDR1 MNHNY and CDR2 SVGAGI (reference sequence). The CDR3 has 11 amino acids, counting both end residues. This CDR3 is CASSYSSGHEV.

This chain uses TRBV6-5 with TRBJ1-1, with D perhaps matching TRBD1 (6 bases). The CDR3 is 13 residues long. Trimming removed 4 bases from V and 6 bases from J, with 12 bases in between. Germline V gene data show CDR1 as MNHEY and CDR2 as SVGAGI. The CDR3 protein is CASSLTGLAEAFF. CDR3 sequence (DNA): TGTGCCAGCAGTTTAACAGGGCTAGCTGAAGCTTTCTTT.

The rearrangement uses TRBV7-3 and TRBJ2-7, with D possibly TRBD1 on 5 matching bases. Trimming shortened V by 3 bases and J by 4 bases, and 10 bases separated the two germline ends. The CDR3 has 13 residues. Germline lookup yields CDR1 SGHTA and CDR2 FQGTGA. The CDR3 DNA is TGTGCCAGCAGCTTGACAGTGGGATACGAGCAGTACTTC. Encoded protein: CASSLTVGYEQYF. The full variable domain, in which reference TRBV7-3 and TRBJ2-7 provide the parts outside the CDR3, is GAGVSQTPSNKVTEKGKYVELRCDPISGHTALYWYRQSLGQGPEFLIYFQGTGAADDSGLPNDRFFAVRPEGSVSTLKIQRTERGDSAVYLCASSLTVGYEQYFGPGTRLTVT.

This clone was observed a few times. The chain joins TRBV6-5 to TRBJ1-5; no reliable D call. This CDR3 is 13 amino acids long. In germline, CDR1 is MNHEY, CDR2 SVGAGI. Between the trimmed V and J ends, which lost 6 bases and 3 bases, there was a span of 9 bases. CDR3 loop: CASRIRDNQPQHF. The CDR3 bases are TGTGCCAGCAGGATACGGGACAATCAGCCCCAGCATTTT.

The chain carries TRBV2 and TRBJ2-1; TRBD2 is a possible D gene (5 bases). CDR1 is SNHLY, CDR2 FYNNEI, per germline. V was trimmed by 7 bases and J by 5 bases, leaving 18 bases between them. The CDR3 has 15 amino acids. CDR3 sequence: CASTGRTSTHNEQFF. The CDR3 nucleotides are TGTGCCAGCACCGGCAGGACTTCAACCCACAATGAGCAGTTCTTC.

This clone has a count of ten or more. The rearrangement links TRBV4-2 to TRBJ2-3; TRBD2 matches at 7 bases. The CDR3 covers 18 residues. The junction had 9 bases not matched to a gene; V was cut back by 0 bases and J by 0 bases. Germline V CDR1 and CDR2: LGHNA, YNFKEQ. The CDR3 DNA is TGTGCCAGCAGCCAAGAACCGACTAGCTTGACTAGCACAGATACGCAGTATTTT. Residues: CASSQEPTSLTSTDTQYF.

CDR3 in amino acids: CASGPGTPLHF. Written as DNA, the CDR3 is TGTGCCAGCGGCCCCGGGACACCCCTCCACTTT. The J gene is TRBJ1-6, the V gene TRBV11-2; D gene ambiguous. This CDR3 is built from 11 residues. Trimming removed 8 bases at V and 11 bases at J, with 10 bases between. Germline CDR1 reads SGHAT; CDR2 reads FQNNGV.

The chain links TRBV2 to TRBJ1-6; D is possibly TRBD1 (6 bases). V shed 3 bases and J shed 0 bases, with 15 bases lying between them. This CDR3 is built from 18 residues. Per the germline V gene, CDR1 is SNHLY and CDR2 is FYNNEI. The CDR3 DNA follows: TGTGCCAGCAGTGATAGAACAGGGCTGAGCTCCTATAATTCACCCCTCCACTTT. It codes for CASSDRTGLSSYNSPLHF.

The chain links TRBV18 to TRBJ2-5; TRBD2 aligns across 12 bases. This CDR3 spans 15 amino acids. Germline-derived CDR1 and CDR2 are KGHSH and LQKENI. Germline trimming cut 6 bases from V and 2 bases from J; bases unmatched to any gene: 4. This chain's CDR3 is CASSPTSGGQETQYF. DNA of the CDR3: TGTGCCAGCTCTCCGACTAGCGGGGGACAAGAGACCCAGTACTTC.

Comments on this clone: The same CDR3 arises from other DNA sequences in this sample as well. This rearrangement joins TRBV6-1 to TRBJ2-1, with TRBD1 identical over 11 bases. Trimming removed 0 bases from V and 6 bases from J; junction bases left unmatched: 4. This CDR3 has 16 residues. Looked up from germline, CDR1 is MNHNS and CDR2 is SASEGT. The CDR3 sequence: CASSEAVGQGVNEQFF. CDR3 nucleotides: TGTGCCAGCAGTGAAGCTGTGGGACAGGGGGTCAATGAGCAGTTCTTC.

This chain connects TRBV6-1 to TRBJ2-1; 7 bases fit TRBD1. J was trimmed by 4 bases and V by 4 bases; bases with no gene match: 10. Germline V gives CDR1 MNHNS, CDR2 SASEGT. The CDR3 is 16 amino acids. The DNA for the CDR3 is TGTGCCAGCAGTGGCCTTATGACAGGGATTTACAATGAGCAGTTCTTC. Encoded protein: CASSGLMTGIYNEQFF.

V and J are TRBV7-3 and TRBJ1-6; possibly TRBD1 for D (5 bases). The CDR3 sequence is 15 residues long. CDR1 is SGHTA, CDR2 FQGTGA, per germline. V gave up 8 bases and J gave up 8 bases, with 19 bases separating them. The CDR3 DNA reads as TGTGCCAGCGCCTCCGGGCAGGGATTCGATTCACCCCTCCACTTT. It specifies CASASGQGFDSPLHF.

The chain links TRBV5-1 to TRBJ1-2; TRBD1 aligns across 7 bases. Per germline, CDR1 SGHRS and CDR2 YFSETQ. V shed 2 bases, J shed 8 bases, and the junction held 3 bases outside the gene matches. The CDR3 consists of 12 residues. The CDR3 region has the DNA TGCGCCAGCAGCTTTGGGACAGAAGGCTACACCTTC. This translates into CASSFGTEGYTF.

The V call is TRBV4-1, the J call TRBJ1-5; 7 bases line up with TRBD1. Unmatched junction bases numbered 4, after V lost 1 base and J lost 7 bases. Germline V gene data show CDR1 as MGHRA and CDR2 as YSYEKL. The CDR3 is 14 amino acids. In DNA, the CDR3 is TGCGCCAGCAGCCAAGGGACAGGTCAACAGCCCCAGCATTTT. Translated: CASSQGTGQQPQHF.

This sequence joins TRBV2 and TRBJ1-3, with D hard to call. CDR1 and CDR2 from the germline V gene are SNHLY and FYNNEI. The CDR3 spans 13 residues. Between the trimmed V and J ends, which lost 8 bases and 0 bases, there was a span of 8 bases. The DNA of the CDR3 is TGTGCCAGCGGCGGTGCCTCTGGAAACACCATATATTTT. It is translated as CASGGASGNTIYF.

In this sample, this clone turned up a few times. CDR3 DNA sequence: TGTGCCAGCAGCTTAGGGGAGCGGGGGCCAGCCAGTATCAATGAGCAGTTCTTC. Translation: CASSLGERGPASINEQFF. The chain has TRBV7-2 and TRBJ2-1, with 8 positions matching TRBD2. CDR3 length equals 18 residues. V was clipped by 1 base and J by 6 bases; unmatched bases: 14. CDR1 and CDR2 (germline): SGHTA, FQGNSA.

The gene calls are TRBV4-2 and TRBJ1-2; D is perhaps TRBD1 (5 bases). The CDR3 length is 16 residues. CDR1 and CDR2 (germline): LGHNA, YNFKEQ. V gave up 6 bases and J gave up 6 bases, with 23 bases separating them. CDR3 residues: CASRNAVSGNLHGYTF. In nucleotides, the CDR3 is TGTGCCAGCAGGAATGCAGTCTCAGGGAACCTGCATGGCTACACCTTC.

The V gene is TRBV5-1, the J gene TRBJ2-1; 10 positions agree with TRBD2. J was trimmed by 7 bases and V by 6 bases; bases with no gene match: 7. CDR3 length: 14 amino acids. Germline V gene data show CDR1 as SGHRS and CDR2 as YFSETQ. The CDR3 reads CASNTASGGNEQFF. CDR3 DNA sequence: TGCGCCAGCAACACAGCTAGCGGGGGAAATGAGCAGTTCTTC.

The chain recombines TRBV19 with TRBJ2-7, with D maybe TRBD2 (6 bases). V lost 5 bases and J 0 bases, leaving 14 bases between the germline ends. The germline gives CDR1 LNHDA, CDR2 SQIVND (reference sequence). This CDR3 has 15 amino acids. The CDR3: CASSPRDLNSYEQYF. The CDR3, as DNA: TGTGCCAGTAGTCCCCGGGACTTAAACTCCTACGAGCAGTACTTC. Drawing the rest from reference TRBV19 and TRBJ2-7, the complete variable domain is DGGITQSPKYLFRKEGQNVTLSCEQNLNHDAMYWYRQDPGQGLRLIYYSQIVNDFQKGDIAEGYSVSREKKESFPLTVTSAQKNPTAFYLCASSPRDLNSYEQYFGPGTRLTVT.

The chain recombines TRBV4-1 with TRBJ2-1; no definite D call. This CDR3 contains 15 residues. Germline-derived CDR1 and CDR2 are MGHRA and YSYEKL. The V end was cut by 0 bases, the J end by 0 bases, with 6 bases between. DNA for the CDR3: TGCGCCAGCAGCCAAGAATCAGGCTCCTACAATGAGCAGTTCTTC. This translates into CASSQESGSYNEQFF.

This sequence joins TRBV29-1 and TRBJ2-5, with D perhaps matching TRBD1 (5 bases). Germline-derived CDR1 and CDR2 are SQVTM and ANQGSEA. Between the trimmed V and J ends, which lost 5 bases and 3 bases, there was a span of 10 bases. The CDR3 is 12 residues long. The CDR3 DNA follows: TGCAGCGTTTGCTTACAGGAAGAGACCCAGTACTTC. It specifies CSVCLQEETQYF.

The genes are TRBV7-8 and TRBJ2-2; 8 bases agree with TRBD2. V gave up 4 bases and J gave up 1 base; unmatched junction bases: 8. Looked up from germline, CDR1 is SGHVS and CDR2 is FQNEAQ. This CDR3 has 17 residues. The CDR3 sequence: CASSYVGGVQNTGELFF. The CDR3 bases are TGTGCCAGCAGCTATGTCGGGGGGGTTCAGAACACCGGGGAGCTGTTTTTT.